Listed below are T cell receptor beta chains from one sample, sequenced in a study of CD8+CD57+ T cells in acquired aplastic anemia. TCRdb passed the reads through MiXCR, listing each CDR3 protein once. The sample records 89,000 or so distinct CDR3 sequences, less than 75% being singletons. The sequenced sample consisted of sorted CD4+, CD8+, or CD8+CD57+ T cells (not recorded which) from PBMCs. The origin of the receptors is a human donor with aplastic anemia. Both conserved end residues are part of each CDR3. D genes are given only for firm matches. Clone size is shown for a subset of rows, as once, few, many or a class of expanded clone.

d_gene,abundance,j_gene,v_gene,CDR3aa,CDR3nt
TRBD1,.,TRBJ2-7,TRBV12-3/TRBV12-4,CASSGDRGPYEQYF,TGTGCCAGCAGTGGGGACAGGGGCCCCTACGAGCAGTACTTC
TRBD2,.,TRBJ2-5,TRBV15,CATSRDYGGIQGTQYF,TGTGCCACCAGCAGAGATTACGGGGGGATCCAAGGGACCCAGTACTTC
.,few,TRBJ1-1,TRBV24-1,CATSDSGWTEAFF,TGTGCCACCAGTGATTCCGGGTGGACTGAAGCTTTCTTT
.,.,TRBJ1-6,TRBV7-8,CASSSPPRDSPLRF,TGTGCCAGCAGCTCTCCTCCCCGTGATTCACCCCTCCGCTTT
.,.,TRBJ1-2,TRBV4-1,CASSDTGNPNYGYTF,TGCGCCAGCAGCGATACAGGGAACCCGAACTATGGCTACACCTTC
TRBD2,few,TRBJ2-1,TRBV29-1,CSVASGGRNEQFF,TGCAGCGTTGCCAGCGGGGGACGCAATGAGCAGTTCTTC
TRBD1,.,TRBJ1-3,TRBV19,CASTPTGARNTIYF,TGTGCCAGTACTCCGACAGGGGCGAGAAACACCATATATTTT
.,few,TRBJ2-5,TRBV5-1,CASSLGDGRGYF,TGCGCCAGCAGCTTGGGGGACGGGAGAGGGTACTTC
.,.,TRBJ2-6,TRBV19,CASSISISGANVLTF,TGTGCCAGTAGTATTAGCATCTCTGGGGCCAACGTCCTGACTTTC
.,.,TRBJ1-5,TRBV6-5,CASSYRASNQPQHF,TGTGCCAGCAGTTACCGGGCTAGCAATCAGCCCCAGCATTTT
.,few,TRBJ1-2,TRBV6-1,CASSEAMGYGYTF,TGTGCCAGCAGTGAAGCAATGGGCTATGGCTACACCTTC
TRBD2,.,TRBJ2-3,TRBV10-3,CAISDSSGGIGTQYF,TGTGCCATCAGTGACTCGAGCGGGGGAATAGGTACGCAGTATTTT
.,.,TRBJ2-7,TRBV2,CASTLTRSYEQYF,TGTGCCAGCACCTTGACCCGCTCCTACGAGCAGTACTTC
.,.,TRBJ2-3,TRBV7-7,CASSLGLEDTDTQYF,TGTGCTAGCAGCTTAGGACTGGAAGACACAGATACGCAGTATTTT
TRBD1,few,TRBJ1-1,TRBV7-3,CASSNDPGQPISEAFF,TGTGCCAGCAGCAACGACCCGGGACAGCCTATTTCTGAAGCTTTCTTT
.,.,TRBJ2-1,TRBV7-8,CASSLGSTNEQFF,TGTGCCAGCAGCTTAGGGTCAACCAATGAGCAGTTCTTC